These T cell receptor beta chains were read from a single sample in a study of shared clonotypes between healthy human individuals. Produced via immunoSEQ multiplex PCR; TCRdb's table is partial and in-frame only. Found here are roughly 2.5 million clones, more than 80% of them singletons; the top ten hold more than 0.12%. Sequenced material: naive CD4+ T cells sorted from blood. These receptors were obtained from a man aged 18-30 years in good health. Both conserved end residues are part of each CDR3.

>TRBV29-1|15|TRBJ2-5
CSVANSGGPQETQYF
>TRBV5-4|15|TRBJ2-1
CASSLQQGSYNEQFF
>TRBV5-1|15|TRBJ2-2
CASSGNTGNTGELFF
>TRBV6-4|15|TRBJ2-3
CASSDSQGGRDTQYF
>TRBV19|14|TRBJ2-2
CASRQGADTGELFF
>TRBV5-4|13|TRBJ2-5
CASSHRGQETQYF
>TRBV19|14|TRBJ2-1
CASRLSGIGNEQFF
>TRBV28|13|TRBJ1-2
CASSTRALFGYTF
>TRBV6-6|14|TRBJ2-5
CASSYAGLQETQYF
>TRBV5-4|16|TRBJ1-6
CASSLDGISYNSPLHF
>TRBV5-4|11|TRBJ2-1
CASSLLAQQFF
>TRBV25-1|14|TRBJ1-1
CASRETGGNTEAFF
>TRBV7-9|15|TRBJ2-5
CASSLPSTLQETQYF
>TRBV11-2|13|TRBJ1-2
CASSLGLRYGYTF
>TRBV18|15|TRBJ2-4
CASSPPSPAKNIQYF
>TRBV15|15|TRBJ1-2
CATSTGQGAEYGYTF
>TRBV19|13|TRBJ1-2
CASSRDVNYGYTF
>TRBV30|18|TRBJ1-4
CAWSSRDRALRANEKLFF
>TRBV29-1|12|TRBJ2-7
CSVLQGRDEQYF
>TRBV5-6|11|TRBJ2-1
CASSLIYEQFF
>TRBV15|14|TRBJ1-5
CATSRDSSNQPQHF
>TRBV29-1|12|TRBJ2-2
CSVSPGTGELFF
>TRBV5-6|13|TRBJ1-2
CASSLGLGLGYTF
>TRBV5-5|16|TRBJ2-7
CASSRPGLAVSHEQYF
>TRBV10-3|14|TRBJ2-1
CATAGLAGYNEQFF
>TRBV5-1|15|TRBJ1-1
CASSSTGGANTEAFF
>TRBV7-9|14|TRBJ1-5
CASTRPGDNQPQHF
>TRBV18|15|TRBJ1-1
CASSPPNRDRTEAFF
>TRBV7-2|15|TRBJ2-3
CASSLVVGESDTQYF
>TRBV21-1|15|TRBJ1-2
CASSIRDRGHCGYTF
>TRBV7-2|17|TRBJ1-5
CASSLVGTGLGNQPQHF
>TRBV18|13|TRBJ1-1
CASSTGTNTEAFF
>TRBV7-2|17|TRBJ1-2
CASSLGGNSVINYGYTF
>TRBV6-5|15|TRBJ1-2
CASSRQGAAQHGYTF
>TRBV29-1|12|TRBJ2-7
CSVEQGRREQYF